A single sample is the source of the 10 T cell receptor beta chains below, sequenced in a study of identical twins. Each CDR3 protein is one row after TCRdb ran MiXCR on the 5' RACE reads. The sample lists a few hundred thousand distinct CDR3 sequences, 7% to 9.5% seen once, with roughly 8.7% in the top ten. The sequenced material came from naive T cells sorted from blood. The receptors were gathered from a woman aged 45-59 years in good health.

This clonotype was seen only a few times. The rearrangement uses TRBV12-3 or TRBV12-4 and TRBJ2-1; TRBD2 aligns across 10 bases. CDR3 size: 15 residues. V dropped 5 bases and J dropped 6; count of bases not matched to a gene: 7. The CDR3 protein is CASSEASGRTNEQFF. The CDR3 region has the DNA TGTGCCAGCAGTGAGGCTAGCGGGAGAACCAATGAGCAGTTCTTC.

The chain uses TRBV4-2 and TRBJ2-7; 12 bases match TRBD2. The CDR3 extends over 19 amino acids. In germline, CDR1 is LGHNA, CDR2 YNFKEQ. Trimming removed 2 bases from V and 0 bases from J; junction bases left unmatched: 11. CDR3: CASSQLKTSGGRSSYEQYV. The CDR3 coding sequence is TGTGCCAGCAGCCAACTTAAGACTAGCGGGGGTCGGAGCTCCTACGAGCAGTACGTC.

This clonotype was seen at least ten times. CDR3 residues: CASATGANVLTF. CDR3 nucleotides: TGTGCCAGCGCTACTGGGGCCAACGTCCTGACTTTC. V usage is TRBV12-3 or TRBV12-4 and J usage is TRBJ2-6; D call uncertain. Between the trimmed V and J ends, which lost 8 bases and 2 bases, there was a span of 4 bases. The CDR3 is made up of 12 amino acids.

This clonotype appeared many times. The chain employs TRBV5-1 and TRBJ2-1; 7 nucleotides agree with TRBD2. J was trimmed by 5 bases and V by 4 bases; bases with no gene match: 9. Germline lookup yields CDR1 SGHRS and CDR2 YFSETQ. CDR3 length: 15 amino acids. The CDR3 DNA sequence: TGCGCCAGCAGCGATGCTAGCGGACCCGACAATGAGCAGTTCTTC. This translates into CASSDASGPDNEQFF.

This clonotype came up a few times. The gene calls are TRBV10-3 and TRBJ2-7, with D possibly being TRBD2 (6 bases). The germline V gene has CDR1 ENHRY and CDR2 SYGVKD. The CDR3 is made up of 14 amino acids. The V and J ends lost 2 bases and 9 bases respectively, with 17 bases between them. Here the CDR3 DNA reads TGTGCCATCAGTGAGAGTCTAGCGACCCACGGGCAGTACGTC. It is translated as CAISESLATHGQYV.

In its sample, this clonotype was seen many times. CDR3 nucleotide sequence: TGTGCCAGCAGTTTTGGAAGGACAGGAGATACGCAGTATTTT. This encodes CASSFGRTGDTQYF. V and J are TRBV12-3 or TRBV12-4 and TRBJ2-3, with 7 bases matching TRBD1. The CDR3 loop spans 14 amino acids. V dropped 3 bases and J dropped 5; count of bases not matched to a gene: 5.

The rearrangement uses TRBV19 and TRBJ2-3; TRBD2 matches at 7 bases. The germline V gene has CDR1 LNHDA and CDR2 SQIVND (reference sequence). This CDR3 has 12 residues. The V gene end was trimmed by 10 bases and the J gene end by 4 bases; junction bases not matched to a gene: 5. CDR3 sequence (DNA): TGTGCCACCGGGAGGTCTCCAGATACGCAGTATTTT. Translated: CATGRSPDTQYF.

The V and J genes are TRBV5-6 and TRBJ2-1; 9 bases line up with TRBD1. V shed 4 bases, J shed 7 bases, and the junction held 12 bases outside the gene matches. Germline values: CDR1 SGHDT, CDR2 YYEEEE. This CDR3 has 16 residues. CDR3 region: CASSPGWGQGANEQFF. DNA for the CDR3: TGTGCCAGCAGCCCGGGTTGGGGACAGGGCGCAAATGAGCAGTTCTTC. Full variable domain (rest looked up from reference TRBV5-6 and TRBJ2-1): DAGVTQSPTHLIKTRGQQVTLRCSPKSGHDTVSWYQQALGQGPQFIFQYYEEEERQRGNFPDRFSGHQFPNYSSELNVNALLLGDSALYLCASSPGWGQGANEQFFGPGTRLTVL.

This clonotype turned up a few times. J is TRBJ2-2 and V is TRBV20-1; D is perhaps TRBD2 (5 bases). The CDR3 contains 15 residues. V lost 0 bases, J lost 0 bases, and 8 bases lay in between. Looked up from germline, CDR1 is DFQATT and CDR2 is SNEGSKA (reference sequence). Here the CDR3 reads CSARELGANTGELFF. The CDR3 DNA reads as TGCAGTGCTAGAGAGTTGGGAGCGAACACCGGGGAGCTGTTTTTT.

This clonotype has a handful of counts. The gene calls are TRBV12-5 and TRBJ2-3; 12 bases are shared with TRBD2. The CDR3 contains 16 residues. V lost 1 base to trimming and J lost 4 bases; unmatched junction nucleotides: 3. The V gene's germline CDR1 is LGHNT and CDR2 FRNRAP. The CDR3 region is CASGLASGRAPDTQYF. DNA for the CDR3: TGTGCTAGTGGTTTGGCTAGCGGGAGGGCCCCAGATACGCAGTATTTT.